This T cell receptor (beta chain) was identified during a study of CD8 T cells in ankylosing spondylitis. Overall study findings and caveats: Characteristic, it appeared, of ankylosing spondylitis blood was a TCR beta motif of about eight highly homologous variants.

V gave up 1 base and J gave up 8 bases, with 12 bases separating them. This CDR3 comprises 13 residues. Germline assignment: CDR1 SGHTA and CDR2 FQGNSA. TCRdb used MiXCR to reprocess the 5' RACE reads, holding one entry per CDR3 protein. The repertoire has about 130,000 distinct CDR3 sequences, around 8.5% of them found once; the top ten carry approximately 3.3%. Details on this clonotype: No antigen is known for it.

The chain employs TRBV7-2 and TRBJ2-7; D unresolved. The sequence was obtained from a male donor with ankylosing spondylitis or in good health (not recorded which). The sequencing sample was made of blood, either unsorted or a sorted T cell fraction (not recorded which). CDR3: CASSLEGGTKQYF. The CDR3 bases are TGTGCCAGCAGCTTAGAGGGCGGCACAAAGCAGTACTTC.